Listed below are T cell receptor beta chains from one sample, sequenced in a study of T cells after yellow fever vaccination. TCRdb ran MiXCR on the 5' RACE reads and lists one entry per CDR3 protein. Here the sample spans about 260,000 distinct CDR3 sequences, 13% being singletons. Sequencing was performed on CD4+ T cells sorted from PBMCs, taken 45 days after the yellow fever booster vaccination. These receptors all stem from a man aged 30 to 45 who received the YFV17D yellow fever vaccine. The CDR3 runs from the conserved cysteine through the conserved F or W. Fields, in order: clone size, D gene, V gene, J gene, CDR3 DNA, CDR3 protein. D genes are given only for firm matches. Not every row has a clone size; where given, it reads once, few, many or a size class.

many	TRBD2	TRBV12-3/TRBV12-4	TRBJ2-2	TGTGCCAGTTCCCGGGACTACAACACCGGGGAGCTGTTTTTT	CASSRDYNTGELFF
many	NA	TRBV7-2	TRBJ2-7	TGTGCCAGCAGCTCTAGAACCGGGGCCGAATACGAGCAGTACTTC	CASSSRTGAEYEQYF
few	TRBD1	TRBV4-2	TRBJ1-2	TGTGCCAGCAGCCAATCGTCCGGGACAGCCATAGACTATGGCTACACCTTC	CASSQSSGTAIDYGYTF
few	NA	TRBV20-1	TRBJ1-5	TGCAGTGCTAGAAGCTTGCACCACTGGCATTTT	CSARSLHHWHF
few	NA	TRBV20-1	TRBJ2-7	TGCAGTGCTAGGTGGGGGGCGGCCAATTCCTACGAGCAGTACTTC	CSARWGAANSYEQYF
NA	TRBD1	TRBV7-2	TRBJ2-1	TGTGCCAGCAGCTTAGCCGGACAGGGGAAGGTATTCTACAATGAGCAGTTCTTC	CASSLAGQGKVFYNEQFF
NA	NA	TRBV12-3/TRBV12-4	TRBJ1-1	TGTGCCAGCAGTTTAAAGGATTGGAACACTGAAGCTTTCTTT	CASSLKDWNTEAFF
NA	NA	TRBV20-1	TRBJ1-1	TGCAGTGCAAGAGTTGGTGGGGTGACTGAAGCTTTCTTT	CSARVGGVTEAFF
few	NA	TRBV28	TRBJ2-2	TGTGCCAGCAGTTTGAGATCCCCCGGGGAGCTGTTTTTT	CASSLRSPGELFF
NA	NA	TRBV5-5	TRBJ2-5	TGTGCCAGCATGACGGGACACCAAGAGACCCAGTACTTC	CASMTGHQETQYF
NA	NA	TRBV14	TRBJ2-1	TGTGCCAGCAGCCATTTAGCCGTGTACTCCTACAATGAGCAGTTCTTC	CASSHLAVYSYNEQFF
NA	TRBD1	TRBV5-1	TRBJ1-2	TGCGCCAGCAGCCCCTCGGGACAGGGGAATGGCTACACCTTC	CASSPSGQGNGYTF
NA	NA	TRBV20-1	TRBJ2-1	TGCAGTGCTAGAGGGCGGCGGAGAGGGGGCAATGAGCAGTTCTTC	CSARGRRRGGNEQFF
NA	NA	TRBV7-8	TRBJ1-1	TGTGCCAGCAGCTTATATATAGGGACCACTGAAGCTTTCTTT	CASSLYIGTTEAFF
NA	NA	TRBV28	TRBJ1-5	TGTGCCAGCACAAACCGAGGTCCCAATCAGCCCCAGCATTTT	CASTNRGPNQPQHF
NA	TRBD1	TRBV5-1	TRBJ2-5	TGCGCCAGCAGACCGGGACAGGGAGAGACCCAGTACTTC	CASRPGQGETQYF
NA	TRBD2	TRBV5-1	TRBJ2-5	TGCGCCAGCAGCTTTGCGCTAGCGGGAGAGACCCAGTACTTC	CASSFALAGETQYF
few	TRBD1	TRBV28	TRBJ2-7	TGTGCCACCCTAAACAGGGGACAGCAGTACTTC	CATLNRGQQYF
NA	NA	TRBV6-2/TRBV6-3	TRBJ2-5	TGTGCCAGCAGTTACTTCGCACGACCACTGTACTTC	CASSYFARPLYF
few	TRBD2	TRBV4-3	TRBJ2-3	TGCGCCAGCAGCCAAGCAGAGTGGGAGGGCCGGTCAGATACGCAGTATTTT	CASSQAEWEGRSDTQYF
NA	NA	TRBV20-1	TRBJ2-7	TGCAGTGCAACGGGACCCTCCTACGAGCAGTACTTC	CSATGPSYEQYF
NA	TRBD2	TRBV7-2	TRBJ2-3	TGTGCCAGCAGCTTAGTAAGCGGGAGGTCGATAGATACGCAGTATTTT	CASSLVSGRSIDTQYF
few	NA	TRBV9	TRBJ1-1	TGTGCCAGCAGCGCCACATCAGACACTGAAGCTTTCTTT	CASSATSDTEAFF
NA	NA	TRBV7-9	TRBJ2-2	TGTGCCAGCAGCCCTCATTGGCTGAGGGGATACACCGGGGAGCTGTTTTTT	CASSPHWLRGYTGELFF
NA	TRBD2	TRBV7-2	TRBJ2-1	TGTGCCAGCAGCTTAGCAGGGGAGGGGACTAGAAGGAATGAGCAGTTCTTC	CASSLAGEGTRRNEQFF
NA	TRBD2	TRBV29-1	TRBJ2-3	TGCAGCGTGAGGGGGACTAGCGGGAGCCCAGATACGCAGTATTTT	CSVRGTSGSPDTQYF
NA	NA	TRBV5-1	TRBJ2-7	TGCGCCAGCAGCGGTTCATCCCCATACGAGCAGTACTTC	CASSGSSPYEQYF
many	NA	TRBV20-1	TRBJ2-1	TGCAGTGCTCTTGACCAGCCCTACAATGAGCAGTTCTTC	CSALDQPYNEQFF
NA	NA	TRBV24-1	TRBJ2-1	TGTGCCACCAGTGGAGGGGGGGCGGGCAATGAGCAGTTCTTC	CATSGGGAGNEQFF
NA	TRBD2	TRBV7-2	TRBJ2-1	TGTGCCAGCAAAGTACTATCGGGGACTAGTTTTCCTAAGGAGCAGTTCTTC	CASKVLSGTSFPKEQFF
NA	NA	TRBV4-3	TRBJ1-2	TGCGCCAGCAGTCTGGGGTTAGCAAGTGGCTACACCTTC	CASSLGLASGYTF
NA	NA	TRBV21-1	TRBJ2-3	TGTGCCAGCAGCAAAGAAGGAGCGGGTCCAAGCACAGATACGCAGTATTTT	CASSKEGAGPSTDTQYF
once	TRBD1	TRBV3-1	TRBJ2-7	TGTGCCAGCAGCCTCGCTCTTTTTCCGGGACAGGGAAACGAGCAGTACTTC	CASSLALFPGQGNEQYF
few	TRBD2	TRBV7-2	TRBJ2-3	TGTGCCAGCAGCTCAGGACTAGCGGGAAGAGATACGCAGTATTTT	CASSSGLAGRDTQYF
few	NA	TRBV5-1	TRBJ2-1	TGCGCCAGCAGCCTCGGGCCTCCCCCCTACAATGAGCAGTTCTTC	CASSLGPPPYNEQFF
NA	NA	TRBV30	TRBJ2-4	TGTGCCTGGAGTGTTATTGCAGGGACAAACATTCAGTACTTC	CAWSVIAGTNIQYF
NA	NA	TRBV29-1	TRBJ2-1	TGCAGCGTTGATCGCGCGCAGAATGAGCAGTTCTTC	CSVDRAQNEQFF
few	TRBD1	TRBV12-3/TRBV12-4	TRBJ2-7	TGTGCCAGCAGTCCAGGGGGAACGGCATACGAGCAGTACTTC	CASSPGGTAYEQYF
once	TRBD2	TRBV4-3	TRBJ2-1	TGCGCCAGCAGCCCGGGGACTAGCGGGAGTTCCTACAATGAGCAGTTCTTC	CASSPGTSGSSYNEQFF
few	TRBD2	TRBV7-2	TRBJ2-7	TGTGCCAGCAGCTTAGAAGCGGGAGGTCCCCACGAGCAGTACTTC	CASSLEAGGPHEQYF
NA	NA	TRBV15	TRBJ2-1	TGTGCCACCAGCAGTAAGAGGGGGCTAGCGGAGTACAATGAGCAGTTCTTC	CATSSKRGLAEYNEQFF
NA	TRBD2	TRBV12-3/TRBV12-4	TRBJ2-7	TGTGCCAGCAGTTTACGGGAGGGGGGCGACGAGCAGTACTTC	CASSLREGGDEQYF
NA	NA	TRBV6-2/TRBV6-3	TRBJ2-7	TGTGCCAGCAATGCACAGGGACTGATATACGAGCAGTACTTC	CASNAQGLIYEQYF
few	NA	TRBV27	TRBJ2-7	TGTGCCAGCAGTATCGGACAGCCTGGCTACGAGCAGTACTTC	CASSIGQPGYEQYF
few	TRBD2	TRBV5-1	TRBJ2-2	TGCGCCAGCAGCTTGATGAGCGGGACCAATCGCGGGGAGCTGTTTTTT	CASSLMSGTNRGELFF
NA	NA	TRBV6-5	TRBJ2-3	TGTGCCAGCAGTTACTCGACGAGCGGAGATACGCAGTATTTT	CASSYSTSGDTQYF
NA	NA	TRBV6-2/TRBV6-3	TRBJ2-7	TGTGCCAGCAGCCGCATACCCCGGTCAGAAGAGCAGTACTTC	CASSRIPRSEEQYF
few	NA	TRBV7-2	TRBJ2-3	TGTGCCAGCAGCTGGCGGGCTAGCACAGATACGCAGTATTTT	CASSWRASTDTQYF
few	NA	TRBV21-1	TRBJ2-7	TGTGCCAGCAACAGAAACAGCTCCTACGAGCAGTACTTC	CASNRNSSYEQYF
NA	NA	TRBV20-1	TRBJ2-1	TGCAGTGCCCCGAGGATGGGGGACTTCTACAATGAGCAGTTCTTC	CSAPRMGDFYNEQFF
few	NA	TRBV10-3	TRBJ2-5	TGTGCCATCAGTGGAGGGCAGGCCTCAGAGACCCAGTACTTC	CAISGGQASETQYF
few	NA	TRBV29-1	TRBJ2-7	TGCAGCGTTCGGGGGACAAATCCCTACGAGCAGTACTTC	CSVRGTNPYEQYF
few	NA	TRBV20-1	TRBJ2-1	TGCAGTGCCAGTGACTACCAGAAACTCTCCTACAATGAGCAGTTCTTC	CSASDYQKLSYNEQFF
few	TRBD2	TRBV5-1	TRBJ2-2	TGCGCCAGCAGCGACTGGACTAGCGGGTCCGGGGAGCTGTTTTTT	CASSDWTSGSGELFF
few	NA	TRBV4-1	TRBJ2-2	TGCGCCAGCAGCCAGCCGGGACTGGCGACCGGGGAGCTGTTTTTT	CASSQPGLATGELFF